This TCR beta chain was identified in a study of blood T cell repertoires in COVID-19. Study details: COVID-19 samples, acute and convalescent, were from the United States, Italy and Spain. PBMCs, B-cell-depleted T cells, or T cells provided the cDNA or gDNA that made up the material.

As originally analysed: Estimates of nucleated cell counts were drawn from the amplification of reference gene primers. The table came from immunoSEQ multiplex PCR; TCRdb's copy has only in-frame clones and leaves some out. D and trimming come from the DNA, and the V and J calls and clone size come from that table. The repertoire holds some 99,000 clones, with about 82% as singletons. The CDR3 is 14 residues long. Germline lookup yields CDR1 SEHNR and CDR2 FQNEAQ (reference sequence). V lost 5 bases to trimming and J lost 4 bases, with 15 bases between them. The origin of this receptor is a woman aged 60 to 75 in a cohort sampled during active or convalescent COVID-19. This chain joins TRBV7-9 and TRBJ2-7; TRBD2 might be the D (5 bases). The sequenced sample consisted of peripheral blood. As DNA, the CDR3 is TGTGCCAGCAGCCTCAGTGGTGGAGGATACGAGCAGTACTTC. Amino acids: CASSLSGGGYEQYF.